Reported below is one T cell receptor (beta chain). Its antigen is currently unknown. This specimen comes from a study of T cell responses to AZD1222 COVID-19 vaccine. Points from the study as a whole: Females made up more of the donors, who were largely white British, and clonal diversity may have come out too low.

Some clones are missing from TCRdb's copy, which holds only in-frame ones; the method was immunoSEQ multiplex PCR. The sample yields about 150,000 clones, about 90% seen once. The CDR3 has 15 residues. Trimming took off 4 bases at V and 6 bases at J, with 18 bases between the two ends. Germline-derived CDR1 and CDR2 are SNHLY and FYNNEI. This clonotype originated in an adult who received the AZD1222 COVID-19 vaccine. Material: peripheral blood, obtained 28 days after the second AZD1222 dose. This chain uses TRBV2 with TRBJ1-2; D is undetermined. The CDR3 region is CASSVTYPQNNGYTF. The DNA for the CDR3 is TGTGCCAGCAGTGTTACCTACCCCCAGAATAATGGCTACACCTTC.